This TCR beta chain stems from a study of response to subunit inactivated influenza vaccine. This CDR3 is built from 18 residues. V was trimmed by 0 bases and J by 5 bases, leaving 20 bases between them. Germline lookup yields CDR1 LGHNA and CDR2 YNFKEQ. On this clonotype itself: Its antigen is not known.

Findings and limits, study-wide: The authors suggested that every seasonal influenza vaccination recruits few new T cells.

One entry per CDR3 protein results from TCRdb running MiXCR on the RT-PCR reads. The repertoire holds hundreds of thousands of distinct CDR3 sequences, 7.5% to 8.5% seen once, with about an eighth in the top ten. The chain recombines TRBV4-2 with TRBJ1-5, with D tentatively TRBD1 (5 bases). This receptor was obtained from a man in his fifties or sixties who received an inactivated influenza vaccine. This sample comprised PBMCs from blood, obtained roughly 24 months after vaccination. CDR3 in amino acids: CASSQDLSGYERDQPQHF. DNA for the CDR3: TGTGCCAGCAGCCAAGATCTGTCAGGGTATGAGAGGGATCAGCCCCAGCATTTT.